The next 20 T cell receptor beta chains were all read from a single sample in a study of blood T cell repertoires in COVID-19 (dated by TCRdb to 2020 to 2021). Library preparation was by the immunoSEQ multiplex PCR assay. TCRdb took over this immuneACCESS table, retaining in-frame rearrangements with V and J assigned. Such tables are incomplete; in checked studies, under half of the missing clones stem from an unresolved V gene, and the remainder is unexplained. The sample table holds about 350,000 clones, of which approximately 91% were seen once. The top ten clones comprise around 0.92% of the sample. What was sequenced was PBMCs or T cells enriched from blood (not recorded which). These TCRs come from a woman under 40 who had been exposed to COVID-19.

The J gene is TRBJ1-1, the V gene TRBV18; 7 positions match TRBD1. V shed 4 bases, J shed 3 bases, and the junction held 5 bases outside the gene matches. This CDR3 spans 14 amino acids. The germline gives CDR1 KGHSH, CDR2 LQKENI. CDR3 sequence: CASSLDRVDTEAFF. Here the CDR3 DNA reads TGTGCCAGCTCACTCGACAGGGTCGACACTGAAGCTTTCTTT. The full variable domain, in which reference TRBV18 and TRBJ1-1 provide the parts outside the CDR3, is NAGVMQNPRHLVRRRGQEARLRCSPMKGHSHVYWYRQLPEEGLKFMVYLQKENIIDESGMPKERFSAEFPKEGPSILRIQQVVRGDSAAYFCASSLDRVDTEAFFGQGTRLTVV.

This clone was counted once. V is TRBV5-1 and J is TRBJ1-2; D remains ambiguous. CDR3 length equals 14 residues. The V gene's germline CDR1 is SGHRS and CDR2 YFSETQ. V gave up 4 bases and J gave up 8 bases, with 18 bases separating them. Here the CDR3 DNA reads TGCGCCAGCAGCATCGGTCCCGAACCCAACGGCTACACCTTC. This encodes CASSIGPEPNGYTF.

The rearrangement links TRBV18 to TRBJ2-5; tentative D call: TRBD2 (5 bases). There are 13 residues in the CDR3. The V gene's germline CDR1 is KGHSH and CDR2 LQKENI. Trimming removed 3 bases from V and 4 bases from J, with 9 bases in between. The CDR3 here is CASSPMRVETQYF. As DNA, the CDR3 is TGTGCCAGCTCACCGATGAGGGTAGAGACCCAGTACTTC.

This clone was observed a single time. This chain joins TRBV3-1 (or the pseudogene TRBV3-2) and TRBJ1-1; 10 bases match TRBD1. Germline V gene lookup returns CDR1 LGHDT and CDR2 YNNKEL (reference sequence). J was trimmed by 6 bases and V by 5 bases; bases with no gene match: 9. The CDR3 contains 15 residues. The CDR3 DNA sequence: TGTGCCAGCAGCGCCCGACAGGGGGCGATCCCTGAAGCTTTCTTT. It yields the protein CASSARQGAIPEAFF.

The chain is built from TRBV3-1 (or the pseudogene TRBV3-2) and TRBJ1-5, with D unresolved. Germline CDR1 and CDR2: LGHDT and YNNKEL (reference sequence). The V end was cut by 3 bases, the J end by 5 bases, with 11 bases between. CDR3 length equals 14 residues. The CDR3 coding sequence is TGTGCCAGCAGCCAGGTGGGTCGGGATCAGCCCCAGCATTTT. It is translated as CASSQVGRDQPQHF.

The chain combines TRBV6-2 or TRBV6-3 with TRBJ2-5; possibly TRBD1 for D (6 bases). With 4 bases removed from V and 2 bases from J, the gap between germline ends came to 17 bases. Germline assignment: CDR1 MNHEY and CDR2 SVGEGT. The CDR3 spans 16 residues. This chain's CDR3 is CASSSLQGMGQETQYF. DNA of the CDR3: TGTGCCAGCAGTTCCCTACAGGGTATGGGGCAAGAGACCCAGTACTTC.

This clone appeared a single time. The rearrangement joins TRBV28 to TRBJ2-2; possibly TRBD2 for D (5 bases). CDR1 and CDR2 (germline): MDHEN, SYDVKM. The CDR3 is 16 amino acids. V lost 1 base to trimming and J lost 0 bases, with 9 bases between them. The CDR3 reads CASSLFLAANTGELFF. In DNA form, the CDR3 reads TGTGCCAGCAGTTTATTCCTAGCAGCGAACACCGGGGAGCTGTTTTTT.

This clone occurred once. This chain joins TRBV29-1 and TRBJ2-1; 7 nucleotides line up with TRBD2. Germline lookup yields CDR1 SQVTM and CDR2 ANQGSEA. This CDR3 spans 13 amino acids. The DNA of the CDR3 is TGCAGTGTACGAAGGACTAGTAACAATGAGCAGTTCTTC. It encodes CSVRRTSNNEQFF.

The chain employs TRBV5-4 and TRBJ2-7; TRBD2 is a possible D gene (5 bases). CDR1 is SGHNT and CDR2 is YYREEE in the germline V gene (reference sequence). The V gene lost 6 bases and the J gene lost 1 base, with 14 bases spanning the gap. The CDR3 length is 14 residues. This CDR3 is CASTQNGESYEQYF. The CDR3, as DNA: TGTGCCAGCACCCAGAACGGGGAGTCCTACGAGCAGTACTTC.

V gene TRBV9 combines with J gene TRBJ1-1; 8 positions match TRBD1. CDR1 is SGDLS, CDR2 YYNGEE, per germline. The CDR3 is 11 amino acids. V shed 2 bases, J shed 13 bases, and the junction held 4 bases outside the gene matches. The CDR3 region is CASSVTGEVFF. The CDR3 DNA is TGTGCCAGCAGCGTGACAGGGGAGGTTTTCTTT.

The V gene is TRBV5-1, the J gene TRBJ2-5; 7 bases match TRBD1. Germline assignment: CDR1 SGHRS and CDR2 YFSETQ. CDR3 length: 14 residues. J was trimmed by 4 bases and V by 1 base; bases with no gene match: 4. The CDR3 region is CASSLSQGSETQYF. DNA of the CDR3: TGCGCCAGCAGCTTGTCACAGGGGTCAGAGACCCAGTACTTC.

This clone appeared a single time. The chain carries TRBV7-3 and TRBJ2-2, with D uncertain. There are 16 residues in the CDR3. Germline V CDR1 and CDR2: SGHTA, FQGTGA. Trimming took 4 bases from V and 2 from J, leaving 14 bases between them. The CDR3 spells CASSSQGGFNTGELFF. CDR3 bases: TGTGCCAGCAGCTCACAAGGCGGATTTAACACCGGGGAGCTGTTTTTT.

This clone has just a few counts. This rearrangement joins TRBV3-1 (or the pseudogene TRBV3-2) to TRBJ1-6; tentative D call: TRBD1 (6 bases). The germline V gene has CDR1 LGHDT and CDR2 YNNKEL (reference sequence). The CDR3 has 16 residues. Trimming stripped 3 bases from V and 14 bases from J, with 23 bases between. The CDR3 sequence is CASSHKGGRGERALHF. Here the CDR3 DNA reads TGTGCCAGCAGCCACAAAGGGGGGAGGGGAGAGAGGGCCCTCCACTTT.

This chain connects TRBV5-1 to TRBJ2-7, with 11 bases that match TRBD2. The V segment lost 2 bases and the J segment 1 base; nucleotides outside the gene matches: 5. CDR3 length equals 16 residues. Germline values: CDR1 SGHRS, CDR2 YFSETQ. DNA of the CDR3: TGCGCCAGCAGCTTTACTAGCGGGAGTGGTTCCTACGAGCAGTACTTC. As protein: CASSFTSGSGSYEQYF. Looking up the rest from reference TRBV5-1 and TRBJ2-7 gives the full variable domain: KAGVTQTPRYLIKTRGQQVTLSCSPISGHRSVSWYQQTPGQGLQFLFEYFSETQRNKGNFPGRFSGRQFSNSRSEMNVSTLELGDSALYLCASSFTSGSGSYEQYFGPGTRLTVT.

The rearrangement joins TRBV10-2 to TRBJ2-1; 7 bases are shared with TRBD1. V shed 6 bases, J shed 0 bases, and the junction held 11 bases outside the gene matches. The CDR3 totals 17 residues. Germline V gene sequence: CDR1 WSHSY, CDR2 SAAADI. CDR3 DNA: TGCGCCAGCAGGCACGGGACAGCGCGCCTCTCCTACAATGAGCAGTTCTTC. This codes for CASRHGTARLSYNEQFF.

Written as DNA, the CDR3 is TGTGCCAGCAGCAAACAGACAGGGGGCGTCGACAATGAGCAGTTCTTC. It translates to CASSKQTGGVDNEQFF. This chain connects TRBV3-1 (or the pseudogene TRBV3-2) to TRBJ2-1, with 10 nucleotides matching TRBD1. V dropped 5 bases and J dropped 5; count of bases not matched to a gene: 9. The CDR3 contains 16 residues. The germline CDR1 and CDR2 sequences are LGHDT and YNNKEL (reference sequence).

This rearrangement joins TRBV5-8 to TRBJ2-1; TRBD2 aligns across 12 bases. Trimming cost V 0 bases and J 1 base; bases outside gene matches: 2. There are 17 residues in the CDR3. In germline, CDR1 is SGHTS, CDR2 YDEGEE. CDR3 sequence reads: CASSLELAGGSYNEQFF. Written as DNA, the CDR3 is TGTGCCAGCAGCTTGGAACTAGCGGGGGGATCCTACAATGAGCAGTTCTTC.

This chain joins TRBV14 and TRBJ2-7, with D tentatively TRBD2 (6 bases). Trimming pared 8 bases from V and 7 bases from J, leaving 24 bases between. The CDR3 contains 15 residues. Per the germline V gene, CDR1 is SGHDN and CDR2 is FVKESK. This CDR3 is CASQPRDSLTGEQYF. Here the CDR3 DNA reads TGTGCCAGCCAACCGAGGGACTCTCTTACCGGGGAGCAGTACTTC.

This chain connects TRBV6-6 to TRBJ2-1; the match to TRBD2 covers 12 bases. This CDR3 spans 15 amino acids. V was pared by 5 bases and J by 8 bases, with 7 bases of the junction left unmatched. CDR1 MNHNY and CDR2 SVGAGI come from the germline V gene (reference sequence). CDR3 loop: CASSISSGRADEQFF. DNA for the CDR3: TGTGCCAGCAGTATTTCTAGCGGGAGGGCAGATGAGCAGTTCTTC.

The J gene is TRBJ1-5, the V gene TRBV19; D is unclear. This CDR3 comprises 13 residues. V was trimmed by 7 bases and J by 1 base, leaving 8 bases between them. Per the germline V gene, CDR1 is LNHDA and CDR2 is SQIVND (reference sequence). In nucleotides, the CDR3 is TGTGCCAGTACCATCGGGAGCAATCAGCCCCAGCATTTT. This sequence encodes CASTIGSNQPQHF.